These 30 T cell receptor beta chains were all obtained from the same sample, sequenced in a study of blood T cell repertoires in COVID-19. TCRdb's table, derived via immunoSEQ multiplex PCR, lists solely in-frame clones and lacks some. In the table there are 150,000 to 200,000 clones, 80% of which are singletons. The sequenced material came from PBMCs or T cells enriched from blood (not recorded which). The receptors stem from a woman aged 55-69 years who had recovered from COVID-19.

DNA for the CDR3: TGTGCCAGCGGAAGGATTGCGGGACTAGCGGGGGGGTACTCCTACAATGAGCAGTTCTTC. It is translated as CASGRIAGLAGGYSYNEQFF. This sequence joins TRBV21-1 and TRBJ2-1; TRBD2, the D gene given by the table, was not confirmed from the DNA. TRBV21-1 represents a pseudogene. The length of the CDR3 is 20 residues.

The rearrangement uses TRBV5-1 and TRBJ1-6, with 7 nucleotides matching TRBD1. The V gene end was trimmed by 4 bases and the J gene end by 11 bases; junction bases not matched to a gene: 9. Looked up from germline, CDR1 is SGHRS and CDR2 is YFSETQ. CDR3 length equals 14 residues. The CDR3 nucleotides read TGCGCCAGCAGCGGGGACAGAGAGGAAGCACCCCTCCACTTT. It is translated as CASSGDREEAPLHF.

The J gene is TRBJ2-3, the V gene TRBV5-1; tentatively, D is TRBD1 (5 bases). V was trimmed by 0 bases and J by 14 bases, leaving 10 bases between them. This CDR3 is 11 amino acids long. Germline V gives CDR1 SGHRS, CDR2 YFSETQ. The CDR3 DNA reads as TGCGCCAGCAGCTTGGGACAGTTTCGGTATTTT. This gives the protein CASSLGQFRYF.

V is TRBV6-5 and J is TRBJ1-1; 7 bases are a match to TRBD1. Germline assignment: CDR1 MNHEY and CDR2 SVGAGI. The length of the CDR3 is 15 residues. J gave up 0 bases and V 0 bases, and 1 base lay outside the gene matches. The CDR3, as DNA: TGTGCCAGCAGTTACTCGGGACAGATGAACACTGAAGCTTTCTTT. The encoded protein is CASSYSGQMNTEAFF.

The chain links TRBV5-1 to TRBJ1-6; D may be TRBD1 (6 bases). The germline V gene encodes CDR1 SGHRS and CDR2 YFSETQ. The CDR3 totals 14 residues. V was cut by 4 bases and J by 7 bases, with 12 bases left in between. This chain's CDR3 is CASSRDIENSPLHF. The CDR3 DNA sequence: TGCGCCAGCAGCCGGGACATTGAAAATTCACCCCTCCACTTT.

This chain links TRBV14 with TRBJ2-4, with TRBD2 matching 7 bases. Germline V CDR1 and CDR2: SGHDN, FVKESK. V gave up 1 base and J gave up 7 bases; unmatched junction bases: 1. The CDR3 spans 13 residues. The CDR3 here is CASSQGGGNIQYF. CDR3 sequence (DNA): TGTGCCAGCAGCCAAGGGGGAGGGAACATTCAGTACTTC.

The CDR3 spells CASSHAGTGFREQYF. The CDR3 region has the DNA TGTGCCAGCAGCCACGCCGGGACAGGGTTTCGGGAGCAGTACTTC. The chain joins TRBV3-1 (or the pseudogene TRBV3-2) to TRBJ2-7; the match to TRBD1 covers 9 bases. V was pared by 3 bases and J by 7 bases, with 10 bases of the junction left unmatched. This CDR3 is 15 amino acids long. Looked up from germline, CDR1 is LGHDT and CDR2 is YNNKEL (reference sequence).

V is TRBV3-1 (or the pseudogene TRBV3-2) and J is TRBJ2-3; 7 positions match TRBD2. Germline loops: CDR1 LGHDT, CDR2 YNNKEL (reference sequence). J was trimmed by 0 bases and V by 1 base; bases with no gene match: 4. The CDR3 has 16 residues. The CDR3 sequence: CASSQVPLASTDTQYF. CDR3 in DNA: TGTGCCAGCAGCCAAGTCCCACTAGCGAGCACAGATACGCAGTATTTT.

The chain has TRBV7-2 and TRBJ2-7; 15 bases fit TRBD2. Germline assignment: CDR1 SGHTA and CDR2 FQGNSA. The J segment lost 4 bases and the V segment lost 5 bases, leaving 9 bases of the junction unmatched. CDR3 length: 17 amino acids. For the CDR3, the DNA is TGTGCCAGCAGCCCCCCGGGGGGGACTAGCGGGGGGTACGAGCAGTACTTC. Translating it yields CASSPPGGTSGGYEQYF.

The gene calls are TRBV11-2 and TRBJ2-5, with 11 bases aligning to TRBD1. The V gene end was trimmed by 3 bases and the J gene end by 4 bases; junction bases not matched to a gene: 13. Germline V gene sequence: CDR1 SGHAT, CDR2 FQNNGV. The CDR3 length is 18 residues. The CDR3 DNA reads TGTGCCAGCAGCTTGAGGGAAGGGACGGGACAGGGGGGAGAGACCCAGTACTTC. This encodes CASSLREGTGQGGETQYF. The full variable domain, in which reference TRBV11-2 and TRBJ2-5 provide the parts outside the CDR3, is EAGVAQSPRYKIIEKRQSVAFWCNPISGHATLYWYQQILGQGPKLLIQFQNNGVVDDSQLPKDRFSAERLKGVDSTLKIQPAKLEDSAVYLCASSLREGTGQGGETQYFGPGTRLLVL.

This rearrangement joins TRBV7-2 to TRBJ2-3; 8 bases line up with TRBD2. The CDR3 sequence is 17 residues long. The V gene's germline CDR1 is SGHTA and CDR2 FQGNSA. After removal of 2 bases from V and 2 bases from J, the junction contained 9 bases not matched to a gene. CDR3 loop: CASSLKSGGPPTDTQYF. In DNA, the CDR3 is TGTGCCAGCAGCTTAAAAAGCGGGGGCCCCCCCACAGATACGCAGTATTTT.

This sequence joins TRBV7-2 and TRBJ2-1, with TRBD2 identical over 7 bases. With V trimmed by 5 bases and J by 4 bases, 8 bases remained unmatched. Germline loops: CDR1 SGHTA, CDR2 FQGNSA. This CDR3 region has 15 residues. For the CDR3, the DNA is TGTGCCAGCAGCCCGCCCCCAGCGGGGTACAATGAGCAGTTCTTC. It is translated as CASSPPPAGYNEQFF.

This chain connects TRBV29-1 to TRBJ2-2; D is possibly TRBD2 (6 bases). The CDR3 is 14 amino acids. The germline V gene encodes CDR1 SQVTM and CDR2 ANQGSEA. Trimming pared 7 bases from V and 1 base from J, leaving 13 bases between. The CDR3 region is CSGAAGRNTGELFF. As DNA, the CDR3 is TGCAGCGGTGCGGCGGGGAGGAACACCGGGGAGCTGTTTTTT.

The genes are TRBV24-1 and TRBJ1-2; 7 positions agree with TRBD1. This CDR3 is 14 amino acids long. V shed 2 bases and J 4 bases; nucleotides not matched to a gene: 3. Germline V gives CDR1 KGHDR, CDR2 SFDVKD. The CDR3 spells CATSDSGTVYGYTF. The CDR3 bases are TGTGCCACCAGTGATTCCGGGACAGTCTATGGCTACACCTTC.

The CDR3, as DNA: TGCGCCAGCAGCCCCTCACCAGATACCGAGCAGTACTTC. Translated: CASSPSPDTEQYF. V usage is TRBV4-1 and J usage is TRBJ2-7; D unclear. Trimming removed 4 bases from V and 6 bases from J, with 13 bases in between. The length of the CDR3 is 13 residues. The germline CDR1 and CDR2 sequences are MGHRA and YSYEKL.

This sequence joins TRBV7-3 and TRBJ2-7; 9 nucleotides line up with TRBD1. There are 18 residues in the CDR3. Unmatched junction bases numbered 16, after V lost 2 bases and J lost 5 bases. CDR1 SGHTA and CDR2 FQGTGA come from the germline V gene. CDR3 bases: TGTGCCAGCAGCTTATACCCTCTGTCGGGACAGGGTGACGACGAGCAGTACTTC. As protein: CASSLYPLSGQGDDEQYF.

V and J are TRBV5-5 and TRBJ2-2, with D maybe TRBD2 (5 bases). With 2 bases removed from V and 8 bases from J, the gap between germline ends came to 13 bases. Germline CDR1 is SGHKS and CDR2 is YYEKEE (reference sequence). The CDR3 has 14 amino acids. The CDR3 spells CASSLSRVEGELFF. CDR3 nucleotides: TGTGCCAGCAGCTTATCGCGGGTAGAGGGGGAGCTGTTTTTT.

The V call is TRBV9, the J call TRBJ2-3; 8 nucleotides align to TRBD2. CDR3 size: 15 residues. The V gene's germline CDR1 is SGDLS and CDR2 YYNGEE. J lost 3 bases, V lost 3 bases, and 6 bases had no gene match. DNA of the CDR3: TGTGCCAGCAGCGCGGGGGGACTAGTAACAGATACGCAGTATTTT. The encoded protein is CASSAGGLVTDTQYF.

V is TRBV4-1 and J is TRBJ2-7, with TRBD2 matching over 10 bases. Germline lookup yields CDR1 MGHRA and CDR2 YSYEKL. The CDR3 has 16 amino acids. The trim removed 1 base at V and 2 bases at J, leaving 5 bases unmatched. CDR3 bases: TGCGCCAGCAGCCAAGTAATAAGCGGGGGGGCCTACGAGCAGTACTTC. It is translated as CASSQVISGGAYEQYF.

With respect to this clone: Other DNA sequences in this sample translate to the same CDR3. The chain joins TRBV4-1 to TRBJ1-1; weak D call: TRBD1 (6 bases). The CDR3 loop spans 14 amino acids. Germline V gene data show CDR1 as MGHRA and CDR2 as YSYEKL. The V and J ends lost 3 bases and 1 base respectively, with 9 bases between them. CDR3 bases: TGCGCCAGCAGCCAGGAAGGGGGGAACACTGAAGCTTTCTTT. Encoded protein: CASSQEGGNTEAFF.

The CDR3 DNA follows: TGTGCCAGCAGCCCCCAGACAGGGTCTAAAGAGACCCAGTACTTC. Amino acids: CASSPQTGSKETQYF. This sequence joins TRBV3-1 (or the pseudogene TRBV3-2) and TRBJ2-5; 7 bases line up with TRBD1. Germline V gives CDR1 LGHDT, CDR2 YNNKEL (reference sequence). The CDR3 is 15 residues long. With 4 bases clipped from V and 3 bases from J, the junction kept 8 bases outside the gene matches.

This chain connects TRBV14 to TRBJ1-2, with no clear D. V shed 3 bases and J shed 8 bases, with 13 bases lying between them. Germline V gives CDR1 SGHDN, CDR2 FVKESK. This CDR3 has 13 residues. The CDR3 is CASSQARSLGYTF. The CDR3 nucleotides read TGTGCCAGCAGCCAGGCCAGATCCCTCGGCTACACCTTC.

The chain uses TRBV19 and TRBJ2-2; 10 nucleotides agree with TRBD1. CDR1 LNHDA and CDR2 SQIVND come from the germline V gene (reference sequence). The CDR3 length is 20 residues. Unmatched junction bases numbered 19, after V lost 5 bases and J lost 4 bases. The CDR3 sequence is CASSSRDRGRLVVGTGELFF. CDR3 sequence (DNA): TGTGCCAGTAGTTCCCGGGACAGGGGACGGCTAGTTGTGGGCACCGGGGAGCTGTTTTTT.

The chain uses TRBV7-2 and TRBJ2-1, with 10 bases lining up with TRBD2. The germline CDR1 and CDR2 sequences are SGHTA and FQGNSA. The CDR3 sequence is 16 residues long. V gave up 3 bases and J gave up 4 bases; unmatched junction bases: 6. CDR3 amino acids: CASSFASGGDYNEQFF. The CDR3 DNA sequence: TGTGCCAGCAGCTTCGCAAGCGGGGGGGATTACAATGAGCAGTTCTTC. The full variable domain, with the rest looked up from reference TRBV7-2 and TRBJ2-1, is GAGVSQSPSNKVTEKGKDVELRCDPISGHTALYWYRQSLGQGLEFLIYFQGNSAPDKSGLPSDRFSAERTGGSVSTLTIQRTQQEDSAVYLCASSFASGGDYNEQFFGPGTRLTVL.

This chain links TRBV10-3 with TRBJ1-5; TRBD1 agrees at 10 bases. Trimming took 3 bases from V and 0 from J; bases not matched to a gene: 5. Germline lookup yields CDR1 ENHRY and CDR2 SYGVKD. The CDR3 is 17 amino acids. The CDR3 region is CAISEGTGVGSNQPQHF. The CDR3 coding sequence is TGTGCCATCAGTGAAGGGACAGGGGTTGGTAGCAATCAGCCCCAGCATTTT.

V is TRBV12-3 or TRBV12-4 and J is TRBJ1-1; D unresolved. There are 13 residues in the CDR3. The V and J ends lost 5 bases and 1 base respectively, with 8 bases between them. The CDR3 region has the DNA TGTGCCAGCAGTCCCCGACAGAACACTGAAGCTTTCTTT. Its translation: CASSPRQNTEAFF.

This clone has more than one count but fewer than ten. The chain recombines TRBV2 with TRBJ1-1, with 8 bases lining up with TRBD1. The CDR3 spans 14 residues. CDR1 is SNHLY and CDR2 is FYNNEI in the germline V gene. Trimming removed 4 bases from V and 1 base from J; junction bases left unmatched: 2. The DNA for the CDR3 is TGTGCCAGCAGTGGACAGGGGTGGAACACTGAAGCTTTCTTT. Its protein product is CASSGQGWNTEAFF. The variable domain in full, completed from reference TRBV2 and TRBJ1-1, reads EPEVTQTPSHQVTQMGQEVILRCVPISNHLYFYWYRQILGQKVEFLVSFYNNEISEKSEIFDDQFSVERPDGSNFTLKIRSTKLEDSAMYFCASSGQGWNTEAFFGQGTRLTVV.

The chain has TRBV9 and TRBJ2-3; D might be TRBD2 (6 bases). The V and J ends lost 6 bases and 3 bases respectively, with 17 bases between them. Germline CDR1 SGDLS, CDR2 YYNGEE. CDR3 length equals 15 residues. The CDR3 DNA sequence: TGTGCCAGCACCCTGGGCGGGGCTTTTACAGATACGCAGTATTTT. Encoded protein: CASTLGGAFTDTQYF.

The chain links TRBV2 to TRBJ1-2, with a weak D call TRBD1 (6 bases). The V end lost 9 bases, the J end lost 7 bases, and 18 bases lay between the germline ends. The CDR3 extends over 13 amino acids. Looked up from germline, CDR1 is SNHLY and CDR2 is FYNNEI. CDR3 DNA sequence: TGTGCCAGGGACCAGGAGGACAGTTCTGGCTACACCTTC. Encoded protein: CARDQEDSSGYTF.

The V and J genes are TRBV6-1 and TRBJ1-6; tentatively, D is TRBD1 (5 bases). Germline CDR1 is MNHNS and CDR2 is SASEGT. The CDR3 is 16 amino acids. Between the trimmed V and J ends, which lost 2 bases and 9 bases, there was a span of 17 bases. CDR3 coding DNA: TGTGCCAGCAGTGAAATAGTGGGGACCGGGAGTTCACCCCTCCACTTT. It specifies CASSEIVGTGSSPLHF.